Listed below are T cell receptor beta chains from one sample, sequenced in a study of cytomegalovirus exposure and HLA in healthy donors. Here immunoSEQ multiplex PCR was the method, and the copy in TCRdb shows in-frame clones only, minus some. The table has 110,000 to 150,000 clones, roughly 9.4% seen once; the top ten hold 1.8%. The sequencing sample was made of PBMCs. These receptors came from a male donor in good health and CMV-seronegative. CDR3s include the opening cysteine and the closing phenylalanine or tryptophan. The D gene is left open where the match is weak. Not every row has a clone size; where given, it reads once, few, many or a size class.

v_call	j_call	clone_size	d_call	cdr3_aa	cdr3_nt
TRBV6-7	TRBJ1-6	.	TRBD1	CASSPEGQDKNSPLHF	TGTGCCAGCAGTCCAGAGGGACAGGACAAAAATTCACCCCTCCACTTT
TRBV5-6	TRBJ2-7	few	.	CASSLGPQGKYF	TGTGCCAGCAGCTTGGGACCCCAGGGGAAGTACTTC
TRBV28	TRBJ1-2	.	TRBD1	CASSLSTGGGFGYTF	TGTGCCAGCAGTTTATCTACAGGGGGCGGATTCGGCTACACCTTC
TRBV19	TRBJ2-7	.	.	CASSIDLEGGEQYF	TGTGCCAGTAGTATAGATCTTGAGGGTGGCGAGCAGTACTTC
TRBV7-8	TRBJ2-5	.	TRBD2	CASSLPEAGPNSFQETQYF	TGTGCCAGCAGCTTGCCCGAAGCGGGACCCAATTCCTTCCAAGAGACCCAGTACTTC
TRBV10-1	TRBJ2-7	few	.	CASTTANSYEQYF	TGCGCCAGCACAACAGCAAACTCCTACGAGCAGTACTTC
TRBV4-1	TRBJ1-2	.	.	CASSPTPNYGYTF	TGCGCCAGCAGCCCCACACCTAACTATGGCTACACCTTC
TRBV6-6	TRBJ1-1	.	.	CASSTPPSGTEAFF	TGTGCCAGCAGTACCCCTCCGTCGGGCACTGAAGCTTTCTTT
TRBV19	TRBJ1-1	.	TRBD1	CASSLGQSGYTEAFF	TGTGCCAGTAGTTTGGGACAGAGTGGATACACTGAAGCTTTCTTT
TRBV7-2	TRBJ2-1	.	TRBD1	CASSSAGGNEQFF	TGTGCCAGCAGCTCGGCAGGGGGCAATGAGCAGTTCTTC
TRBV29-1	TRBJ1-1	few	.	CSVEKDGSVPSTEAFF	TGCAGCGTTGAAAAGGATGGCAGCGTCCCCTCCACTGAAGCTTTCTTT
TRBV18	TRBJ2-7	.	TRBD2	CASSPGSGDEQYF	TGTGCCAGCTCACCTGGAAGCGGGGACGAGCAGTACTTC
TRBV4-1	TRBJ2-1	.	TRBD2	CASSQVSAGALNEQFF	TGCGCCAGCAGCCAAGTCTCCGCGGGAGCGCTTAATGAGCAGTTCTTC
TRBV5-1	TRBJ2-1	few	TRBD1	CASSRDSINYNEQFF	TGCGCCAGCAGTCGGGACAGCATAAACTACAATGAGCAGTTCTTC
TRBV19	TRBJ1-5	few	.	CASSIDSSNQPQHF	TGTGCCAGTAGTATAGACAGTAGCAATCAGCCCCAGCATTTT
TRBV28	TRBJ1-3	.	.	CASSSGGPGNTIYF	TGTGCCAGCAGTTCGGGGGGGCCTGGAAACACCATATATTTT
TRBV7-3	TRBJ1-1	few	.	CASSLRGGENGRNTEAFF	TGTGCCAGCAGCTTAAGGGGGGGGGAAAATGGTAGGAACACTGAAGCTTTCTTT
TRBV11-2	TRBJ2-2	few	TRBD2	CASSTTSLGTGELFF	TGTGCCAGCAGCACGACTAGCTTGGGCACCGGGGAGCTGTTTTTT
TRBV6-5	TRBJ2-3	few	TRBD1	CASSYRGRGTDTQYF	TGTGCCAGCAGTTACAGGGGGCGCGGCACAGATACGCAGTATTTT
TRBV5-1	TRBJ2-1	.	TRBD2	CASISGTSGKSSYNEQFF	TGCGCCAGCATCTCCGGGACTAGCGGGAAGAGCTCCTACAATGAGCAGTTCTTC
TRBV4-3	TRBJ2-7	.	TRBD1	CASSQADRGYEQYF	TGCGCCAGCAGCCAAGCAGACAGGGGCTACGAGCAGTACTTC
TRBV7-9	TRBJ2-5	.	.	CASSLSVKEQETQYF	TGTGCCAGCAGCTTAAGTGTCAAGGAGCAAGAGACCCAGTACTTC
TRBV25-1	TRBJ1-4	few	.	CASSEFSAEKLFF	TGTGCCAGCAGTGAATTTTCTGCGGAAAAACTGTTTTTT
TRBV7-9	TRBJ2-7	few	TRBD2	CASSVTSGRGGTYEQYF	TGTGCCAGCAGCGTGACTAGCGGGAGGGGGGGTACCTACGAGCAGTACTTC
TRBV30	TRBJ1-5	.	.	CAWSLADNQPQHF	TGTGCCTGGAGTTTGGCCGACAATCAGCCCCAGCATTTT
TRBV29-1	TRBJ2-7	few	TRBD1	CSVRTGGPYEQYF	TGCAGCGTTCGGACAGGGGGCCCCTACGAGCAGTACTTC
TRBV5-1	TRBJ1-5	.	TRBD1	CASSLETGGSQPQHF	TGCGCCAGCAGCCTGGAGACAGGGGGTAGCCAGCCCCAGCATTTT
TRBV6-1	TRBJ1-1	few	.	CASAWEATEAFF	TGTGCCAGTGCATGGGAGGCGACTGAAGCTTTCTTT
TRBV6-4	TRBJ2-3	few	TRBD2	CASSREREGLMDTQYF	TGTGCCAGCAGTCGCGAGCGGGAGGGCCTTATGGATACGCAGTATTTT
TRBV4-1	TRBJ2-2	.	.	CASSQEAANTGELFF	TGCGCCAGCAGCCAAGAGGCCGCGAACACCGGGGAGCTGTTTTTT
TRBV18	TRBJ1-1	.	.	CASSALTGEAFF	TGTGCCAGCTCAGCCCTGACAGGTGAAGCTTTCTTT
TRBV4-1	TRBJ2-3	.	TRBD2	CASSPGLAGTTDTQYF	TGCGCCAGCAGCCCCGGACTAGCGGGGACCACAGATACGCAGTATTTT
TRBV6-5	TRBJ1-2	few	.	CASSYSIRDYGYTF	TGTGCCAGCAGTTACTCGATCCGAGACTATGGCTACACCTTC
TRBV11-2	TRBJ2-2	.	.	CASRWDLNTGELFF	TGTGCCAGCAGATGGGACTTAAACACCGGGGAGCTGTTTTTT
TRBV5-1	TRBJ2-7	.	TRBD1	CASSRDSYEQYF	TGCGCCAGCAGCCGGGACAGCTACGAGCAGTACTTC
TRBV4-3	TRBJ2-7	few	.	CASSKDRLQGGYEQYF	TGCGCCAGCAGCAAAGACAGGTTGCAGGGGGGCTACGAGCAGTACTTC
TRBV5-4	TRBJ2-6	.	TRBD1	CASSAGTGYSGANVLTF	TGTGCCAGCAGCGCCGGGACAGGTTACTCTGGGGCCAACGTCCTGACTTTC
TRBV7-2	TRBJ1-5	.	.	CASSSKPPYSNQPQHF	TGTGCCAGCAGCTCTAAGCCCCCTTATAGCAATCAGCCCCAGCATTTT
TRBV12-5	TRBJ2-1	few	.	CASGLGGRIEQFF	TGTGCTAGTGGTTTGGGGGGGCGGATTGAGCAGTTCTTC
TRBV6-1	TRBJ2-1	few	TRBD2	CASSRAGVSYNEQFF	TGTGCCAGCAGTAGAGCGGGGGTCTCCTACAATGAGCAGTTCTTC
TRBV4-2	TRBJ2-1	few	TRBD2	CASSIAGLSSYNEQFF	TGTGCCAGCAGCATAGCGGGACTGAGCTCCTACAATGAGCAGTTCTTC
TRBV19	TRBJ1-1	few	TRBD1	CASSTYTGGGTEAFF	TGTGCCAGTAGTACCTATACAGGGGGGGGAACTGAAGCTTTCTTT
TRBV28	TRBJ2-7	.	.	CASSFGELSEQYF	TGTGCCAGCAGTTTCGGGGAACTCTCCGAGCAGTACTTC
TRBV7-9	TRBJ2-7	few	TRBD1	CASSLGGGQGAYEQYF	TGTGCCAGCAGCTTAGGGGGGGGACAGGGAGCCTACGAGCAGTACTTC
TRBV27	TRBJ2-3	few	TRBD1	CASSSGQGRTDTQYF	TGTGCCAGCAGCTCGGGACAGGGTCGTACAGATACGCAGTATTTT
TRBV5-4	TRBJ1-1	few	TRBD1	CASSPVDRVPEAFF	TGTGCCAGCAGCCCGGTTGACAGGGTTCCTGAAGCTTTCTTT
TRBV7-9	TRBJ2-7	.	TRBD2	CASSLAAGGHEQYF	TGTGCCAGCAGCTTAGCAGCGGGGGGCCACGAGCAGTACTTC
TRBV7-8	TRBJ1-5	few	.	CASSLVGDQPQHF	TGTGCCAGCAGCTTAGTTGGAGATCAGCCCCAGCATTTT
TRBV15	TRBJ2-7	.	TRBD2	CATSRELAGGNEQYF	TGTGCCACCAGCAGAGAACTAGCGGGGGGTAACGAGCAGTACTTC
TRBV9	TRBJ1-2	.	.	CASSPEAGHYGYTF	TGTGCCAGCAGCCCTGAGGCAGGGCACTATGGCTACACCTTC
TRBV7-2	TRBJ2-7	.	.	CASGRWGVVEEQYF	TGTGCCAGCGGTCGCTGGGGGGTGGTGGAGGAGCAGTACTTC
TRBV30	TRBJ2-7	.	.	CAWSVGPAGEQYF	TGTGCCTGGAGTGTCGGACCTGCGGGGGAGCAGTACTTC
TRBV7-9	TRBJ1-2	.	.	CAWLIGDGYTF	TGTGCCTGGCTAATCGGGGATGGCTACACCTTC